Described below is a single T cell receptor (beta chain) sequence and its context. Clones were sequenced by immunoSEQ multiplex PCR, and TCRdb holds only the in-frame ones, with some missing. Here the sample spans around 63,000 clones, roughly 87% being singletons. The data belong to a study of blood T cell repertoires in COVID-19. The overall study: T cells, B-cell-depleted T cells, or PBMCs provided the cDNA or gDNA that served as material.

The CDR3 extends over 12 amino acids. Germline assignment: CDR1 SQVTM and CDR2 ANQGSEA. Trimming took 4 bases from V and 3 from J, leaving 7 bases between them. This receptor was obtained from a man aged 50-59 years with active COVID-19. The V gene is TRBV29-1, the J gene TRBJ1-5; D possibly corresponds to TRBD1 (6 bases). Input material: peripheral blood. The CDR3 here is CSVGTANQPQHF. In DNA form, the CDR3 reads TGCAGCGTTGGGACAGCCAATCAGCCCCAGCATTTT.